Listed below are T cell receptor beta chains from one sample, sequenced in a study of OX40 agonist ivuxolimab in advanced cancers. Libraries were prepared by immunoSEQ multiplex PCR; TCRdb keeps only in-frame clonotypes and omits some of them. The data hold about 84,000 clones, with 89% observed a single time. The sample here was CD4+ or CD8+ T cells sorted from blood, taken in a trial of the OX40 agonist ivuxolimab. The receptors derive from an adult with an advanced solid tumor such as melanoma, head and neck, liver or kidney cancer. Both conserved end residues are part of each CDR3. D genes are given only for firm matches. Clone size is given for some rows only: seen once, a few or many times, or a class if the clone is expanded.

v_call: TRBV11-2
j_call: TRBJ2-1
d_call: TRBD1
clone_size: -
cdr3_nt: TGTGCCAGCAGCTTGGCCGGCGGGACAGGAGAGCAGTTCTTC
cdr3_aa: CASSLAGGTGEQFF

v_call: TRBV5-4
j_call: TRBJ1-1
d_call: TRBD1
clone_size: few
cdr3_nt: TGTGCCAGCAGCTTGGATCCGACAGGGCGGAACACTGAAGCTTTCTTT
cdr3_aa: CASSLDPTGRNTEAFF

v_call: TRBV6-6
j_call: TRBJ2-5
d_call: -
clone_size: few
cdr3_nt: TGTGCCAGCAGTTACTCGACTAGGGAAGAGACCCAGTACTTC
cdr3_aa: CASSYSTREETQYF

v_call: TRBV19
j_call: TRBJ1-5
d_call: -
clone_size: -
cdr3_nt: TGTGCCAGTAGTCTGAGACAGCTGAATCAGCCCCAGCATTTT
cdr3_aa: CASSLRQLNQPQHF

v_call: TRBV4-3
j_call: TRBJ1-1
d_call: -
clone_size: -
cdr3_nt: TGCGCCAGCAGCCAAGACAGGGACACTGAAGCTTTCTTT
cdr3_aa: CASSQDRDTEAFF

v_call: TRBV14
j_call: TRBJ2-3
d_call: -
clone_size: -
cdr3_nt: TGTGCCAGCAGCCCTTGGCCCCTCCAATCTAGCACAGATACGCAGTATTTT
cdr3_aa: CASSPWPLQSSTDTQYF

v_call: TRBV28
j_call: TRBJ2-3
d_call: -
clone_size: once
cdr3_nt: TGTGCCAGCGGAGGTTGGCAGGGGCTAGTAGATACGCAGTATTTT
cdr3_aa: CASGGWQGLVDTQYF

v_call: TRBV5-1
j_call: TRBJ2-1
d_call: -
clone_size: -
cdr3_nt: TGCGCCAGCGTACTGGGACTCGGAGGGGGCAATGAGCAGTTCTTC
cdr3_aa: CASVLGLGGGNEQFF

v_call: TRBV29-1
j_call: TRBJ1-4
d_call: -
clone_size: -
cdr3_nt: TGCAGCGTTGAGAGGGTAGGGGAAAAACTGTTTTTT
cdr3_aa: CSVERVGEKLFF

v_call: TRBV5-6
j_call: TRBJ2-1
d_call: TRBD2
clone_size: -
cdr3_nt: TGTGCCAGCAGCTTGCGGACTAGCGGGAGACACTACAATGAGCAGTTCTTC
cdr3_aa: CASSLRTSGRHYNEQFF

v_call: TRBV28
j_call: TRBJ2-5
d_call: TRBD1
clone_size: -
cdr3_nt: TGTGCCAGCATCAATGACAGGGGGCGTGAGACCCAGTACTTC
cdr3_aa: CASINDRGRETQYF